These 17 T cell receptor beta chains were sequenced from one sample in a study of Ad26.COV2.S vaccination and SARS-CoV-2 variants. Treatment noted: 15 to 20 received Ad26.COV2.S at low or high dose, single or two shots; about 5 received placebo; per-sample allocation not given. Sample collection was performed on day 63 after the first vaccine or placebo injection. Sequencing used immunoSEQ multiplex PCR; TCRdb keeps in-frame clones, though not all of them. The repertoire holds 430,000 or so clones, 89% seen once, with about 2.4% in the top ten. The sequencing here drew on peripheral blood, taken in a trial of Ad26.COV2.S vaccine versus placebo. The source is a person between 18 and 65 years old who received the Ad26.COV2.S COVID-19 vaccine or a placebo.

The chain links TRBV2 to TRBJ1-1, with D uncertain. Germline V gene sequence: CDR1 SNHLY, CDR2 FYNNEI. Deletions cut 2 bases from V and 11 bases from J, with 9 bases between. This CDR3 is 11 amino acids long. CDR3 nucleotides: TGTGCCAGCAGTGAATCGGTGGTGGCTTTCTTT. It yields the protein CASSESVVAFF.

CDR3 nucleotides: TGTGCCAGCAGCTCGGACAGGGAGTCCGAAAAACTGTTTTTT. It translates to CASSSDRESEKLFF. The chain uses TRBV7-8 and TRBJ1-4; 8 positions agree with TRBD1. CDR3 length: 14 amino acids. Per germline, CDR1 SGHVS and CDR2 FQNEAQ. The V segment lost 4 bases and the J segment 8 bases; nucleotides outside the gene matches: 6.

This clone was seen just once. The CDR3 nucleotides are TGTGCCAGCAGTTCCGGGCCCAGGGGCTACACCTTC. Its translation: CASSSGPRGYTF. The chain carries TRBV6-5 and TRBJ1-2; D is undetermined. V lost 4 bases, J lost 8 bases, and 11 bases lay in between. The CDR3 is 12 amino acids. The germline V gene has CDR1 MNHEY and CDR2 SVGAGI.

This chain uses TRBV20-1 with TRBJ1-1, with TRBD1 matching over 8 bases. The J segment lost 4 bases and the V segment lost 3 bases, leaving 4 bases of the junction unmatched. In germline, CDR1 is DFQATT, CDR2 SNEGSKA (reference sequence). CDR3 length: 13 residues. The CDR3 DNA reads TGCAGTGCTAGTGCAGGGGGCCGCACTGAAGCTTTCTTT. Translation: CSASAGGRTEAFF.

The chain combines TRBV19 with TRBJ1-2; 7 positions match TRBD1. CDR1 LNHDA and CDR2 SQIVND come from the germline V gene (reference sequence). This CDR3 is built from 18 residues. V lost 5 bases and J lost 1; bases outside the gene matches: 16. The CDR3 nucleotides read TGTGCCAGTAGTCCCCGACAGGGAATCATAGGTAGTAACTATGGCTACACCTTC. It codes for CASSPRQGIIGSNYGYTF.

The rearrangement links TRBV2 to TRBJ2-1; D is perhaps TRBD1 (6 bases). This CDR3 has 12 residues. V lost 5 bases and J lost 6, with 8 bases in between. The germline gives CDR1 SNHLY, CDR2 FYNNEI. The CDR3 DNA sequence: TGTGCCAGCAGTACAGGGCGCAATGAGCAGTTCTTC. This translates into CASSTGRNEQFF.

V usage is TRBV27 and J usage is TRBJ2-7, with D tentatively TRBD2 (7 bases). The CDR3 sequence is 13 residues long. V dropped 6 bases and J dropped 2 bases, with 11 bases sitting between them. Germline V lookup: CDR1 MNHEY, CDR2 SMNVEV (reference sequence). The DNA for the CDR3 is TGTGCCAGCAGAGTCGGGGGGCCCTACGAGCAGTACTTC. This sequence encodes CASRVGGPYEQYF.

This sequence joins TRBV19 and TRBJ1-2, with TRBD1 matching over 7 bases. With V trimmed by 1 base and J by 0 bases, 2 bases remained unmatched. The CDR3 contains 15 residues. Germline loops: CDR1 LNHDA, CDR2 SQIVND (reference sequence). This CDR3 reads CASSIGQGTNYGYTF. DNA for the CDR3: TGTGCCAGTAGTATAGGACAGGGAACTAACTATGGCTACACCTTC.

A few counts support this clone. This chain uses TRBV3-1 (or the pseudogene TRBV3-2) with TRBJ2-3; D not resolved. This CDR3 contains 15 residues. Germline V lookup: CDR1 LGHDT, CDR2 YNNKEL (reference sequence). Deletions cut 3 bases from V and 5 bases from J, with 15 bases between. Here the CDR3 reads CASSQRSVNLDTQYF. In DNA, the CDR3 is TGTGCCAGCAGCCAGAGGAGTGTAAACTTAGATACGCAGTATTTT.

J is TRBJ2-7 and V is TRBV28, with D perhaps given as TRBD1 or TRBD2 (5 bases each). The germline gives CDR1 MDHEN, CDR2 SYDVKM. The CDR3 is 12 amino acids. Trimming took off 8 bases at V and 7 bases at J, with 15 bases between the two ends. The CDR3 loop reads CASGPLWGEQYF. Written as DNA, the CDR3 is TGTGCCAGCGGACCCTTGTGGGGGGAGCAGTACTTC.

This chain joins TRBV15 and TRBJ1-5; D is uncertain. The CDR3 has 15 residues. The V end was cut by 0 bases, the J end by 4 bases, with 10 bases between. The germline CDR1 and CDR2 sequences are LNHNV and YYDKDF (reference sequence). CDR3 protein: CATSRDLGWNQPQHF. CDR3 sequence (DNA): TGTGCCACCAGCAGAGATTTGGGGTGGAATCAGCCCCAGCATTTT.

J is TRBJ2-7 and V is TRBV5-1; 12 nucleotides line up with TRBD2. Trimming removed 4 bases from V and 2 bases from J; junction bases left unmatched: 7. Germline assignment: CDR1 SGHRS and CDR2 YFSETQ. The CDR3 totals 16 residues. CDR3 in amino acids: CASSVDLAGGPYEQYF. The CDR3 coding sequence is TGCGCCAGCAGCGTGGACCTAGCGGGGGGGCCCTACGAGCAGTACTTC.

CDR3 region: CATSRGDFYTGELFF. For the CDR3, the DNA is TGTGCCACCAGCAGAGGGGACTTTTACACCGGGGAGCTGTTTTTT. The chain employs TRBV15 and TRBJ2-2; TRBD2 is a possible D gene (6 bases). Trimming removed 1 base from V and 3 bases from J, with 9 bases in between. CDR1 is LNHNV, CDR2 YYDKDF, per germline (reference sequence). The CDR3 has 15 amino acids.

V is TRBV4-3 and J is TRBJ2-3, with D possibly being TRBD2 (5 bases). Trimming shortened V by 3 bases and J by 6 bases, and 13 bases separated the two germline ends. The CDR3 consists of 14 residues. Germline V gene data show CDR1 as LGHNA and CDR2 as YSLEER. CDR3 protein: CASSHAGNPDTQYF. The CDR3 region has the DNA TGCGCCAGCAGCCATGCCGGGAATCCGGATACGCAGTATTTT.

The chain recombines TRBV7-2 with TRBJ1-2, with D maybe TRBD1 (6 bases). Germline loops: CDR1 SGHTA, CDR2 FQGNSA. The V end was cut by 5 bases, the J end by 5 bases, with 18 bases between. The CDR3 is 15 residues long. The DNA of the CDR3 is TGTGCCAGCAGCGTGGGTCGGGGGGCCCGGTATGGCTACACCTTC. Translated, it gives CASSVGRGARYGYTF.

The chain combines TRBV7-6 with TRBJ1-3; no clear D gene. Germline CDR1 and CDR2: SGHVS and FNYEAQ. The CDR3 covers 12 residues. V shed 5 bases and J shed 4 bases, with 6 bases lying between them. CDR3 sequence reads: CASSDIGNTIYF. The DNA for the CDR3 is TGTGCCAGCAGCGACATAGGAAACACCATATATTTT.

CDR3 sequence (DNA): TGTGCCAGCAGCCAAGATCCTTCGGGCATTCTAGCCAAAAACATTCAGTACTTC. Translated: CASSQDPSGILAKNIQYF. The rearrangement uses TRBV4-2 and TRBJ2-4; D is unclear. The germline V gene encodes CDR1 LGHNA and CDR2 YNFKEQ. Deletions cut 0 bases from V and 0 bases from J, with 15 bases between. The CDR3 spans 18 residues.